There are many counts of the clone carrying this TCR beta chain. Its matching antigen is unknown. Trimming removed 3 bases from V and 1 base from J, with 12 bases in between. CDR1 SGHTA and CDR2 FQGNSA come from the germline V gene. This CDR3 has 16 amino acids. The data belong to a study of T cell repertoires in cytomegalovirus infection. Study-wide results and limits: Carriage of CMV together with the relevant HLA was identifiable through cumulative public TCR beta family frequency. The ex vivo response was dominated by HLA-C-restricted CMV-specific TCR beta clonotypes.

TCRdb recomputed calls from the reads with MiXCR, one row per CDR3 protein. This table holds 310,000 or so distinct CDR3 sequences, roughly 17% found once. The V and J genes are TRBV7-2 and TRBJ2-2, with D perhaps TRBD2 (5 bases). The clonotype was recovered from a human donor in good health (CMV status not recorded). Some clones in this sample may be carry-over from other donors' samples. Sequencing was carried out using PBMCs. The chain's CDR3 is CASSFQAGVNTGELFF. The CDR3 coding sequence is TGTGCCAGCAGCTTTCAGGCCGGGGTGAACACCGGGGAGCTGTTTTTT.